The 30 T cell receptor beta chains below come from one sample, sequenced in a study of response to subunit inactivated influenza vaccine. TCRdb called the RT-PCR reads again in MiXCR, with one record for every CDR3 protein. The sample shows roughly 540,000 distinct CDR3 sequences, roughly a quarter of them seen only once. This sample was also put to use in a study of T cells expressing NK-cell markers. As reported in that work: TCR beta cDNA was generated via 5'RACE template switching incorporating UMIs.

Sequencing was performed on CD4+ T cells sorted from PBMCs, taken 11 to 12 days after vaccination. Receptors originate from a man aged 50 to 60 who received an inactivated influenza vaccine.

This clonotype appeared many times. This chain links TRBV12-3 or TRBV12-4 with TRBJ1-6, with D tentatively TRBD1 (5 bases). V was clipped by 5 bases and J by 7 bases, with 15 bases between them. The CDR3 length is 15 residues. CDR3 in DNA: TGTGCCAGCAGTCCAACAGGATACAGCAATTCACCCCTCCACTTT. Its translation: CASSPTGYSNSPLHF.

This clonotype was observed a handful of times. The J gene is TRBJ2-5, the V gene TRBV7-2, with D uncertain. Germline-derived CDR1 and CDR2 are SGHTA and FQGNSA. Trimming removed 0 bases at V and 4 bases at J, with 6 bases between. This CDR3 has 13 amino acids. The CDR3 DNA follows: TGTGCCAGCAGCTTAGCGCGGTTAGAGACCCAGTACTTC. Translating it yields CASSLARLETQYF. The full variable domain, with the rest looked up from reference TRBV7-2 and TRBJ2-5, is GAGVSQSPSNKVTEKGKDVELRCDPISGHTALYWYRQSLGQGLEFLIYFQGNSAPDKSGLPSDRFSAERTGGSVSTLTIQRTQQEDSAVYLCASSLARLETQYFGPGTRLLVL.

The rearrangement links TRBV20-1 to TRBJ1-3; D unresolved. The CDR3 has 13 amino acids. Trimming removed 5 bases at V and 4 bases at J, with 12 bases between. The V gene's germline CDR1 is DFQATT and CDR2 SNEGSKA (reference sequence). For the CDR3, the DNA is TGCAGTGCTTTGATAGTGTCCGGAAACACCATATATTTT. Translation gives CSALIVSGNTIYF.

This clonotype was picked up many times. This chain links TRBV18 with TRBJ2-5; D gene uncertain. Trimming removed 1 base from V and 5 bases from J, with 5 bases in between. The CDR3 consists of 12 residues. Germline CDR1 is KGHSH and CDR2 is LQKENI. The CDR3 nucleotides are TGTGCCAGCTCACCACTAAGGGAGACCCAGTACTTC. Its protein is CASSPLRETQYF.

The chain recombines TRBV10-3 with TRBJ2-1, with D perhaps matching TRBD1 or TRBD2 (7 bases each). Trimming took off 7 bases at V and 5 bases at J, with 12 bases between the two ends. The length of the CDR3 is 13 residues. Germline CDR1 reads ENHRY; CDR2 reads SYGVKD. CDR3 nucleotides: TGTGCCATCAACTCAGGGGGGGACAATGAGCAGTTCTTC. It yields the protein CAINSGGDNEQFF.

The chain's CDR3 is CATSGWASGRALVEVTQYF. Written as DNA, the CDR3 is TGTGCCACCAGCGGATGGGCTAGCGGGAGGGCCCTTGTCGAGGTGACCCAGTACTTC. V and J are TRBV15 and TRBJ2-5; 12 positions match TRBD2. Losses at the gene ends were 5 bases for V and 7 bases for J; bases not matched to a gene: 20. CDR1 and CDR2 from the germline V gene are LNHNV and YYDKDF (reference sequence). The CDR3 length is 19 residues.

This clonotype was observed a handful of times. This chain connects TRBV7-3 to TRBJ2-3; the D gene is possibly TRBD2 (6 bases). The CDR3 has 16 residues. V was clipped by 2 bases and J by 1 base, with 13 bases between them. Looked up from germline, CDR1 is SGHTA and CDR2 is FQGTGA. The CDR3 is CASSLERVPGTDTQYF. The CDR3 DNA reads as TGTGCCAGCAGCTTAGAGCGGGTGCCCGGCACAGATACGCAGTATTTT.

This clonotype appeared a few times. The chain has TRBV12-3 or TRBV12-4 and TRBJ1-1, with 11 bases matching TRBD1. Trimming removed 5 bases from V and 2 bases from J; junction bases left unmatched: 1. The CDR3 has 14 residues. The CDR3 DNA is TGTGCCAGCAGTGGACAGGGGGCCAACACTGAAGCTTTCTTT. Translation: CASSGQGANTEAFF.

V is TRBV9 and J is TRBJ1-6; D ambiguous. The germline V and J ends were trimmed by 0 bases and 9 bases, with 7 bases remaining between them. The germline CDR1 and CDR2 sequences are SGDLS and YYNGEE. CDR3 length: 13 amino acids. The CDR3, as DNA: TGTGCCAGCAGCGTAGTGAAGTTTTCACCCCTCCACTTT. Translation: CASSVVKFSPLHF.

This clonotype showed up just a few times. This sequence joins TRBV9 and TRBJ2-5; D is perhaps TRBD2 (5 bases). Germline assignment: CDR1 SGDLS and CDR2 YYNGEE. The CDR3 length is 13 residues. Trimming removed 0 bases at V and 5 bases at J, with 8 bases between. The CDR3 is CASSVAVAETQYF. The CDR3 coding sequence is TGTGCCAGCAGCGTAGCTGTAGCGGAGACCCAGTACTTC.

This chain connects TRBV7-9 to TRBJ2-1, with D maybe TRBD2 (6 bases). CDR1 SEHNR and CDR2 FQNEAQ come from the germline V gene (reference sequence). The CDR3 extends over 14 amino acids. Between the trimmed V and J ends, which lost 5 bases and 8 bases, there was a span of 16 bases. DNA for the CDR3: TGTGCCAGCAGCAAACCGGGCCCGGGGGATGAGCAGTTCTTC. Protein sequence: CASSKPGPGDEQFF.

In its sample, this clonotype was seen a few times. The CDR3: CASSETLTDAGELFF. The CDR3 coding sequence is TGTGCCAGCAGTGAAACCTTAACGGACGCCGGGGAGCTGTTTTTT. The V gene is TRBV6-1, the J gene TRBJ2-2; D not resolved. Deletions cut 2 bases from V and 6 bases from J, with 13 bases between. Germline assignment: CDR1 MNHNS and CDR2 SASEGT. The CDR3 covers 15 residues.

This clonotype appeared a few times. The CDR3 bases are TGTGCCAGCAGCTTAGCCGGACTAGTTGGCGAGCAGTACTTC. Its protein product is CASSLAGLVGEQYF. The chain employs TRBV7-2 and TRBJ2-7; 7 nucleotides align to TRBD2. V lost 0 bases and J lost 6; bases outside the gene matches: 5. The CDR3 extends over 14 amino acids. Germline V gene sequence: CDR1 SGHTA, CDR2 FQGNSA.

V and J are TRBV7-2 and TRBJ2-1; 10 nucleotides agree with TRBD2. V shed 7 bases and J 7 bases; nucleotides not matched to a gene: 13. In germline, CDR1 is SGHTA, CDR2 FQGNSA. The CDR3 runs to 16 residues. The CDR3: CASTLVPSGGLNEQFF. The CDR3 DNA reads as TGTGCCAGCACCCTAGTCCCTAGCGGGGGTTTGAATGAGCAGTTCTTC.

This rearrangement joins TRBV5-6 to TRBJ1-1; no definite D call. Germline lookup yields CDR1 SGHDT and CDR2 YYEEEE. V shed 6 bases and J shed 1 base, with 13 bases lying between them. This CDR3 has 14 residues. Written as DNA, the CDR3 is TGTGCCAGCACCCAAGAGTGGGAGAACACTGAAGCTTTCTTT. It encodes CASTQEWENTEAFF. Based on the CDR3 plus reference TRBV5-6 and TRBJ1-1, the full variable domain is DAGVTQSPTHLIKTRGQQVTLRCSPKSGHDTVSWYQQALGQGPQFIFQYYEEEERQRGNFPDRFSGHQFPNYSSELNVNALLLGDSALYLCASTQEWENTEAFFGQGTRLTVV.

The V and J genes are TRBV5-6 and TRBJ2-3; 8 nucleotides match TRBD2. This CDR3 is 15 amino acids long. Germline V gene lookup returns CDR1 SGHDT and CDR2 YYEEEE. V shed 4 bases, J shed 1 base, and the junction held 5 bases outside the gene matches. CDR3 loop: CASSLTSVRTDTQYF. CDR3 sequence (DNA): TGTGCCAGCAGCCTGACTAGCGTCCGCACAGATACGCAGTATTTT.

This clonotype has ten or more counts. The rearrangement joins TRBV4-1 to TRBJ1-2, with D uncertain. V lost 0 bases to trimming and J lost 0 bases, with 8 bases between them. The length of the CDR3 is 15 residues. Per the germline V gene, CDR1 is MGHRA and CDR2 is YSYEKL. The CDR3 DNA is TGCGCCAGCAGCCAAGACGATATTCCTAACTATGGCTACACCTTC. Protein sequence: CASSQDDIPNYGYTF.

The J gene is TRBJ2-1, the V gene TRBV3-1, with 7 nucleotides matching TRBD1. The CDR3 spans 15 residues. Looked up from germline, CDR1 is LGHDT and CDR2 is YNNKEL (reference sequence). Trimming cost V 4 bases and J 5 bases; bases outside gene matches: 8. This CDR3 is CASSLGGPLNNEQFF. The CDR3 coding sequence is TGTGCCAGCAGCCTAGGGGGCCCGCTCAACAATGAGCAGTTCTTC.

V is TRBV6-2 or TRBV6-3 and J is TRBJ2-1; 12 bases are a match to TRBD2. The CDR3 runs 15 residues. With 2 bases clipped from V and 7 bases from J, the junction kept 3 bases outside the gene matches. Germline loops: CDR1 MNHEY, CDR2 SVGEGT. The CDR3, as DNA: TGTGCCAGCAGTTACCTAGCGGGAGGGAAAAATGAGCAGTTCTTC. Its translation: CASSYLAGGKNEQFF.

The chain couples TRBV7-9 to TRBJ2-3; 13 bases line up with TRBD2. The CDR3 has 17 amino acids. Germline CDR1 and CDR2: SEHNR and FQNEAQ (reference sequence). V lost 4 bases, J lost 5 bases, and 9 bases stayed unmatched. CDR3 sequence reads: CASSSILAGGPGDTQYF. The CDR3 DNA reads as TGTGCCAGCAGCTCGATACTAGCGGGAGGGCCGGGAGATACGCAGTATTTT.

J is TRBJ1-4 and V is TRBV5-6, with no clear D. V lost 1 base and J 3 bases, leaving 4 bases between the germline ends. The CDR3 runs to 13 residues. The germline CDR1 and CDR2 sequences are SGHDT and YYEEEE. The CDR3 DNA sequence: TGTGCCAGCAGCTTGAGGCCTAATGAAAAACTGTTTTTT. Its translation: CASSLRPNEKLFF.

This chain uses TRBV5-1 with TRBJ1-3; D gene unclear. In germline, CDR1 is SGHRS, CDR2 YFSETQ. The CDR3 extends over 14 amino acids. V was trimmed by 0 bases and J by 4 bases, leaving 8 bases between them. This CDR3 is CASSLDSIGNTIYF. CDR3 sequence (DNA): TGCGCCAGCAGCTTGGACAGTATCGGAAACACCATATATTTT. Full variable domain (missing parts from reference TRBV5-1 and TRBJ1-3): KAGVTQTPRYLIKTRGQQVTLSCSPISGHRSVSWYQQTPGQGLQFLFEYFSETQRNKGNFPGRFSGRQFSNSRSEMNVSTLELGDSALYLCASSLDSIGNTIYFGEGSWLTVV.

At least ten counts were recorded for this clonotype. The genes are TRBV14 and TRBJ2-3; no firm D call. The germline gives CDR1 SGHDN, CDR2 FVKESK. The V and J ends lost 5 bases and 2 bases respectively, with 2 bases between them. The CDR3 covers 11 residues. CDR3 bases: TGTGCCAGCAGCTACACAGATACGCAGTATTTT. Translating it yields CASSYTDTQYF. The full variable domain, in which reference TRBV14 and TRBJ2-3 provide the parts outside the CDR3, is EAGVTQFPSHSVIEKGQTVTLRCDPISGHDNLYWYRRVMGKEIKFLLHFVKESKQDESGMPNNRFLAERTGGTYSTLKVQPAELEDSGVYFCASSYTDTQYFGPGTRLTVL.

The chain has TRBV21-1 and TRBJ2-7; TRBD2, the table's D call, lacks a check against the DNA. TRBV21-1 is an annotated pseudogene. The CDR3 has 15 amino acids. CDR3 protein: CASSNLAGYNYEQYF. For the CDR3, the DNA is TGTGCCAGCAGCAATCTAGCGGGGTACAACTACGAGCAGTACTTC.

The chain uses TRBV20-1 and TRBJ2-3; 9 nucleotides align to TRBD2. Germline-derived CDR1 and CDR2 are DFQATT and SNEGSKA (reference sequence). The CDR3 consists of 14 residues. V shed 5 bases and J 4 bases; nucleotides not matched to a gene: 7. The CDR3 spells CSAGLAGASDTQYF. Written as DNA, the CDR3 is TGCAGTGCTGGTTTAGCGGGAGCGTCAGATACGCAGTATTTT.

The chain combines TRBV3-1 with TRBJ2-3, with 8 bases lining up with TRBD1. After removal of 4 bases from V and 4 bases from J, the junction contained 7 bases not matched to a gene. The CDR3 is 15 amino acids. Germline V gives CDR1 LGHDT, CDR2 YNNKEL (reference sequence). The CDR3 bases are TGTGCCAGCAGCCCTCAGGCAGGGGGCGCAGATACGCAGTATTTT. Encoded protein: CASSPQAGGADTQYF.

V usage is TRBV29-1 and J usage is TRBJ2-2; unclear D gene. In germline, CDR1 is SQVTM, CDR2 ANQGSEA. Trimming stripped 4 bases from V and 5 bases from J, with 11 bases between. The CDR3 consists of 13 residues. DNA for the CDR3: TGCAGCGTTGGTGACACCTTTACCGGGGAGCTGTTTTTT. As protein: CSVGDTFTGELFF.

This clonotype occurred a few times. This chain connects TRBV4-3 to TRBJ2-5; TRBD2 matches at 7 bases. V lost 4 bases and J lost 5; bases outside the gene matches: 10. This CDR3 has 15 amino acids. Germline CDR1 and CDR2: LGHNA and YSLEER. The CDR3 loop is CASSRSPTSLETQYF. CDR3 DNA sequence: TGCGCCAGCAGCCGGTCTCCGACTAGCTTGGAGACCCAGTACTTC.

This chain joins TRBV5-6 and TRBJ1-1, with TRBD1 identical over 9 bases. The CDR3 loop spans 16 amino acids. Germline V lookup: CDR1 SGHDT, CDR2 YYEEEE. Trimming removed 0 bases from V and 1 base from J; junction bases left unmatched: 4. The CDR3 is CASSLDRGLTNTEAFF. CDR3 in DNA: TGTGCCAGCAGCTTGGACAGGGGGCTCACGAACACTGAAGCTTTCTTT.

This clonotype was observed a few times. The genes are TRBV24-1 and TRBJ2-1, with 8 bases aligning to TRBD1. The germline V gene has CDR1 KGHDR and CDR2 SFDVKD. The junction had 16 bases not matched to a gene; V was cut back by 12 bases and J by 10 bases. The CDR3 has 14 residues. CDR3 residues: CARLAGGDLREQFF. The CDR3, as DNA: TGTGCCCGCCTTGCAGGGGGCGATTTGCGAGAGCAGTTCTTC.